Given below is one T cell receptor (beta chain) in context. Antigen unknown. With 6 bases clipped from V and 4 bases from J, the junction kept 3 bases outside the gene matches. CDR1 DFQATT and CDR2 SNEGSKA come from the germline V gene (reference sequence). The CDR3 length is 12 residues. This record comes from a study of response to subunit inactivated influenza vaccine. Study-wide results and limits: T cells newly recruited by each seasonal influenza vaccination are few, the authors suggested.

TCRdb processed the RT-PCR reads anew with MiXCR; each CDR3 protein has one entry. The sample lists more than 200,000 distinct CDR3 sequences, 12% occurring once. The receptor comes from a man in his fifties who received an inactivated influenza vaccine. The source material was non-naive T cells sorted from PBMCs, sampled 14 days before vaccination. The chain links TRBV20-1 to TRBJ2-1; 7 nucleotides agree with TRBD2. The CDR3 loop reads CSAKRGYNEQFF. CDR3 sequence (DNA): TGCAGTGCAAAGCGGGGATACAATGAGCAGTTCTTC.